These T cell receptor beta chains were read from a single sample in a study of blood T cell repertoires in COVID-19. This table comes from immunoSEQ multiplex PCR, and its TCRdb copy is limited to in-frame clones, with some not included. The table shows about 98,000 clones, with 60% to 80% occurring only once. Source material: peripheral blood. These receptor sequences come from a man aged 60 to 69 with active or convalescent COVID-19. Each CDR3 is given with its conserved first and last residue.

TRBV24-1	TRBJ2-2	CATSSGTYGNTGELFF
TRBV19	TRBJ1-4	CASSPRQGQNEKLFF
TRBV11-3	TRBJ1-1	CASSPRDRGQNEAFF
TRBV18	TRBJ2-5	CASSPLYRGSGETQYF
TRBV6-5	TRBJ2-3	CASSQTVVDTQYF
TRBV11-2	TRBJ2-7	CASSLGWAAGEQYF
TRBV19	TRBJ1-6	CASSDRAKSYNSPLHF
TRBV19	TRBJ2-7	CASRKSGRVYEQYF
TRBV6-5	TRBJ1-4	CASSRTSTNEKLFF
TRBV5-1	TRBJ2-3	CASSSGQSDTQYF
TRBV19	TRBJ2-1	CASSILAEGYNEQFF
TRBV5-1	TRBJ2-5	CASSSRTGGSQETQYF
TRBV30	TRBJ2-3	CAWSTGLQGAADTQYF
TRBV10-1	TRBJ1-2	CASSPGGRNYGYTF
TRBV6-2/TRBV6-3	TRBJ2-1	CASSYSLAGGSYNEQFF
TRBV5-1	TRBJ1-1	CASSRTQTNTEAFF
TRBV28	TRBJ1-1	CASSYVATQLAFF
TRBV11-2	TRBJ2-2	CASSPLGQGYTGELFF
TRBV2	TRBJ1-2	CASSDILRGNGYTF
TRBV5-1	TRBJ2-5	CASSLGWGGPQETQYF
TRBV19	TRBJ1-4	CASSTRQNEKLFF
TRBV5-1	TRBJ2-3	CASSLEEASSTDTQYF
TRBV19	TRBJ1-2	CASSINRVSGYTF
TRBV24-1	TRBJ2-5	CATSDSRTGLMKTQYF
TRBV7-9	TRBJ2-1	CASSLQGTSYEQFF
TRBV9	TRBJ2-1	CASSELAGVFNEQFF
TRBV24-1	TRBJ2-6	CAPSRRFPTGANVLTF
TRBV28	TRBJ1-5	CASSLSFGTGLNQPQHF
TRBV5-6	TRBJ2-2	CASSLEAGVAGELFF
TRBV30	TRBJ2-3	CAWSVGTSGRAADTQYF
TRBV5-4	TRBJ1-2	CASSLDGAAGGYTF
TRBV2	TRBJ2-1	CASSESSGLYNEQFF
TRBV10-3	TRBJ1-1	CAISDPGQANTEAFF
TRBV4-1	TRBJ2-7	CASSDLGLAASYEQYF